This record covers a single T cell receptor (beta chain). What it recognizes is unknown. The data were obtained in a study of T cell responses to AZD1222 COVID-19 vaccine. Repertoires were generated with immunoSEQ multiplex PCR, while TCRdb's copy carries only in-frame clones and drops some. Here the sample spans about 130,000 clones, about 86% being singletons. Losses at the gene ends were 5 bases for V and 6 bases for J; bases not matched to a gene: 10. CDR3 size: 17 residues. In germline, CDR1 is SGHTA, CDR2 FQGTGA. General observations from the study: Researchers report vaccine-associated CD4 TCRs spanning spike, with dominance at 160-218 and 743-854. Baseline serology detected seropositivity in only a handful of AZD1222 recipients. The peak T cell response came first, and repertoires were sampled only after it. The study reported that nearly half of spike-specific TCRs target unmutated variant regions.

Source: peripheral blood, taken on day 0 of AZD1222 vaccination. The gene calls are TRBV7-3 and TRBJ2-2; 12 positions agree with TRBD1. The receptor was isolated from an adult in good health. The CDR3 here is CASSTKGTGGLAGELFF. CDR3 DNA: TGTGCCAGCAGCACAAAAGGGACAGGGGGCCTGGCCGGGGAGCTGTTTTTT.